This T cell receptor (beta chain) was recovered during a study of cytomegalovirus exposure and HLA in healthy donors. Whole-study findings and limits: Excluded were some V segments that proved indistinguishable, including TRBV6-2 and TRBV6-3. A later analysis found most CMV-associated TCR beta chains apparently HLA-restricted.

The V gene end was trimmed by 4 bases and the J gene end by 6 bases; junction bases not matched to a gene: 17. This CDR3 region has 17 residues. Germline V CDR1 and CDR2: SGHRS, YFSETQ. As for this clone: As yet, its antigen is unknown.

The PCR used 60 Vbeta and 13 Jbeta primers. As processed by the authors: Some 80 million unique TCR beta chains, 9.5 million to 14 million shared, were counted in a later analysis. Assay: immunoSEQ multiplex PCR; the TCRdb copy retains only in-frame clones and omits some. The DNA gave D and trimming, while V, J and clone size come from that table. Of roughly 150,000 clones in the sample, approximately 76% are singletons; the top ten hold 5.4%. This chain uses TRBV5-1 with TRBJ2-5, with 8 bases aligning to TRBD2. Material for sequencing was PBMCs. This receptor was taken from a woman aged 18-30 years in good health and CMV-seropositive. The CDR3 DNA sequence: TGCGCCAGCAGCCCCTGGGGAACAGCGGGGGTTGTGAAGACCCAGTACTTC. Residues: CASSPWGTAGVVKTQYF.